This TCR beta chain is from a study of blood T cell repertoires in COVID-19 (dated by TCRdb to 2018 to 2020). About the investigation overall: Samples from collaborators originated in the United States, Italy and Spain and spanned both the acute and convalescent phases of COVID-19. The prospective study material was composed of cDNA or gDNA derived from T cells, B-cell-depleted T cells, or PBMCs. Deeply sampled blood TCRbeta repertoires from subjects exposed to, actively infected with, or recovered from COVID-19 were included in the dataset. The repertoires were released in a freely available public database intended as a resource for research on the immune response to SARS-CoV-2. The samples were drawn from two sources: the first 160 participants of the ongoing ImmuneRACE study, and fewer than 1,500 subjects contributed by 6 global collaborators. Nearly every sample came with metadata listing a de-identified subject ID, COVID-19 status, age in years and sex. HLA class I and class II types, where available, came from metadata supplied by the sample provider rather than from assay-based typing. What the study reported, not specific to this receptor: The quantity of clinical and demographic metadata differed by source and by participant and was supplied without curation.

Inclusive of the bounding cysteine and phenylalanine, the CDR3 is 16 residues long. Left in the record is the CDR3 DNA by itself, 48 bases read in frame from the first base. In the germline V gene, CDR1 corresponds to SGHRS and CDR2 to YFSETQ. V is cut by 4 bases and J by 2 bases, and the space between the germline ends is 18 bases. Comment on this clone: Its antigen is not yet known. Base qualities were left out, and no much larger clone turns up one base away.

Collaborating institutions collected whole blood in K2EDTA tubes following their own protocols. Collaborator samples were shipped for TCRbeta analysis as frozen whole blood, isolated PBMCs, or DNA extracted from either sample type. The immunoSEQ Assay, a bias-controlled multiplex PCR, was used to amplify TCRbeta CDR3 regions from genomic DNA. On the authors' methods: The number of nucleated cells in each sample was estimated by amplification of reference gene primers within the assay. To quantify the absolute abundance of each unique TCRbeta CDR3 rearrangement, sequence reads were collapsed and filtered. For each sample, productive Simpson clonality was calculated as the square root of Simpson's diversity index across productive rearrangements. TCRdb's version of the immuneACCESS table is confined to in-frame rearrangements and falls short of the full clone set. An unresolved V gene accounts for under half of the shortfall where checked; the remainder is of unknown origin. That table furnishes V, J and clone size, whereas the DNA furnished D and trimming. The table for this sample lists approximately 380,000 clones; about 85% of them were counted only once. Clones ranked in the top ten supply roughly 3.6% of the sample.

The rearranged segments are TRBV5-1 and TRBJ2-5; there is no confident call for the D gene. This clonotype was sampled from a woman under 30 with acute or convalescent COVID-19. Sequences were obtained from peripheral blood. Read as DNA, the sequence is TGCGCCAGCAGCGTCTCCCGAGCCCCTCATCAAGAGACCCAGTACTTC. This encodes CASSVSRAPHQETQYF.